This T cell receptor (beta chain) is from a study of T cell responses to AZD1222 COVID-19 vaccine. As for the study in general: Second doses that came at about 4 or about 12 weeks were put together.

With respect to this clone: The antigen remains undetermined.

Method: immunoSEQ multiplex PCR; TCRdb's copy keeps in-frame clones and lacks some. The sample yields about 160,000 clones, about 88% seen once. Study-level points and caveats: White British people made up most donors, females outnumbered males, and clonal diversity was possibly underestimated. After two AZD1222 doses, spike-specific TCR breadth and depth rose versus day 0. Unmutated variant regions reportedly attract nearly half of all spike-specific TCRs.

The starting material was peripheral blood, obtained on day 0 of AZD1222 vaccination. This receptor was obtained from an adult in good health.

The CDR3 DNA reads as TGTGCCAGCTCACCATCCAGCGGCCAGCCCCAGCATTTT. This translates into CASSPSSGQPQHF. The J gene is TRBJ1-5, the V gene TRBV18; no clear D. Germline CDR1 and CDR2: KGHSH and LQKENI. This CDR3 has 13 residues. The germline V and J ends were trimmed by 2 bases and 7 bases, with 9 bases remaining between them. Full variable domain (outside the CDR3, taken from reference TRBV18 and TRBJ1-5): NAGVMQNPRHLVRRRGQEARLRCSPMKGHSHVYWYRQLPEEGLKFMVYLQKENIIDESGMPKERFSAEFPKEGPSILRIQQVVRGDSAAYFCASSPSSGQPQHFGDGTRLSIL.